This T cell receptor (beta chain) was identified during a study of blood T cell repertoires in COVID-19. Study overall: Samples of COVID-19 (acute and convalescent) were obtained from the United States, Italy and Spain. PBMCs, B-cell-depleted T cells, or T cells were the source of the cDNA or gDNA that made up the material.

Germline loops: CDR1 SNHLY, CDR2 FYNNEI. The CDR3 length is 14 residues. The V segment lost 4 bases and the J segment 1 base; nucleotides outside the gene matches: 1. Sequenced by immunoSEQ multiplex PCR; TCRdb stores in-frame clones only, minus some. The table lists tens of thousands of clones, less than 85% of them singletons. Followed over time, Seattle patients had been enrolled while infection was active. The chain carries TRBV2 and TRBJ2-3, with 8 positions matching TRBD2. This receptor was identified in a man in his 70s with COVID-19, enrolled during active disease. Sequenced sample: peripheral blood. The CDR3 spells CASSVAGRTDTQYF. CDR3 coding DNA: TGTGCCAGCAGTGTAGCGGGGCGCACAGATACGCAGTATTTT.